The clone carrying this T cell receptor (beta chain) was seen at least ten times. Its antigen is unidentified. This specimen belongs to a study of regulatory T cells in long-lasting Graves disease. In the study overall: Graves' patients, diagnosed recently, had received antithyroid drugs under 3 months. Overall study findings and caveats: Persistent patients had a count of shared public clonotypes (approximately 3,000) that exceeded that of new patients (around 910).

The sample's time point: newly diagnosed GD, antithyroid drugs for less than 3 months. Construction of the TCR library relied on RNA isolated from PBMCs. HTBI primers from iRepertoire and Arm-PCR of CDR3 regions yielded the TCR beta libraries. From the multiplex PCR reads, TCRdb called clonotypes with MiXCR, one entry per CDR3 protein. Of some 600,000 distinct CDR3 sequences listed, more than 15% are singletons. Trimming cost V 3 bases and J 4 bases, with 9 bases left between them. This CDR3 region has 13 residues. The germline CDR1 and CDR2 sequences are MDHEN and SYDVKM. The same specimen was also included in a second study, on T cells in Graves' hyperthyroidism and ophthalmopathy. This second study says: Absence of ophthalmopathy progression within 18 months defined stable Graves' hyperthyroidism. Carried out on the TCR CDR3, a first-round RT-PCR used the HTBI primer set.

This chain joins TRBV28 and TRBJ1-2; weak D call: TRBD1 (5 bases). This clonotype was sampled from a man younger than 30 with Graves disease. The sample was peripheral blood mononuclear cells (PBMCs), taken at new diagnosis, from a patient treated with antithyroid drugs. The CDR3: CASSFGAGYGYTF. DNA for the CDR3: TGTGCCAGCAGTTTTGGGGCCGGCTATGGCTACACCTTC.